This T cell receptor (beta chain) stems from a study of graft-versus-host responses after intestinal transplantation. Study in general: Multivisceral, liver-intestinal, or isolated intestinal transplants were given to recipients. Among the recipients, all got anti-thymocyte globulin induction and then tacrolimus and steroids for about 3 years.

Note on this clone: Its target is not known. Compared with germline, one end of the junction differs, possibly owing to a read error.

General study results and limits: Association was observed between peak circulating GvH clone levels and early post-transplant HvG declines.

This CDR3 region has 14 residues. The germline CDR1 and CDR2 sequences are MNHEY and SMNVEV (reference sequence). Produced via immunoSEQ multiplex PCR; TCRdb's table is partial and in-frame only. The repertoire consists of over 100,000 clones, with roughly 95% occurring once and the leading ten covering about 3.3%. The sequencing used unstimulated CD8+ T cells sorted from spleen or lymph node cells, collected before intestinal transplant. V gene TRBV27 combines with J gene TRBJ2-7; weak D call: TRBD2 (6 bases). The receptor was isolated from a human donor who received an intestinal transplant. CDR3 amino acids: CATSDKPGAYEQYF. CDR3 coding DNA: TGTGCCACCAGTGACAAACCGGGGGCCTACGAGCAGTACTTC.